This T cell receptor (beta chain) was sequenced in a study of blood T cell repertoires in COVID-19. Study in general: Samples representing acute and convalescent COVID-19 were sourced from the United States, Italy and Spain.

The CDR3 length is 15 residues. The trim removed 8 bases at V and 5 bases at J, leaving 9 bases unmatched. Germline V CDR1 and CDR2: LNHDA, SQIVND (reference sequence). Method: immunoSEQ multiplex PCR; TCRdb's copy keeps in-frame clones and lacks some. The table records a few hundred thousand clones, more than 75% of them present only once. The TCR sequence derives from a woman in her thirties or forties with acute COVID-19. The gene calls are TRBV19 and TRBJ1-6; 7 bases fit TRBD1. Specimen: PBMCs or T cells enriched from blood (not recorded which). The CDR3, as DNA: TGTGCCAGTCGGGGACAGCATTTAAATAATTCACCCCTCCACTTT. It encodes CASRGQHLNNSPLHF.